This entry lists 29 T cell receptor beta chains sequenced from one sample in a study of blood T cell repertoires in COVID-19. Assay used: immunoSEQ multiplex PCR; TCRdb lists only in-frame clones, some missing. The data contain more than 200,000 clones, around 80% of them singletons. Specimen: peripheral blood. Receptors were obtained from a woman in her 40s with active or convalescent COVID-19.

A single count supports this clone. The rearrangement links TRBV3-1 (or the pseudogene TRBV3-2) to TRBJ2-7; 7 nucleotides agree with TRBD1. The CDR3 has 14 residues. The germline gives CDR1 LGHDT, CDR2 YNNKEL (reference sequence). The junction had 5 bases not matched to a gene; V was cut back by 4 bases and J by 2 bases. The CDR3 protein is CASSRGQTTYEQYF. The CDR3 DNA follows: TGTGCCAGCAGCCGGGGACAGACAACCTACGAGCAGTACTTC.

This clone has more than one count but fewer than ten. V is TRBV5-1 and J is TRBJ1-3; D perhaps matches TRBD1 (6 bases). Germline lookup yields CDR1 SGHRS and CDR2 YFSETQ. The CDR3 loop spans 16 amino acids. V dropped 4 bases and J dropped 2 bases, with 16 bases sitting between them. The CDR3 is CASSGYRAGAGNTIYF. Here the CDR3 DNA reads TGCGCCAGCAGCGGGTACAGGGCAGGCGCTGGAAACACCATATATTTT.

The chain carries TRBV6-2 or TRBV6-3 and TRBJ2-3, with 13 bases identical to TRBD2. This CDR3 is built from 17 residues. Germline assignment: CDR1 MNHEY and CDR2 SVGEGT. Losses at the gene ends were 4 bases for V and 1 base for J; bases not matched to a gene: 5. The DNA for the CDR3 is TGTGCCAGCAGTTCCGGACTAGCGGGGGCGCGCACAGATACGCAGTATTTT. Translated: CASSSGLAGARTDTQYF.

The rearrangement links TRBV10-2 to TRBJ2-7; 12 positions match TRBD1. The CDR3 sequence is 15 residues long. Trimming cost V 6 bases and J 6 bases; bases outside gene matches: 9. Looked up from germline, CDR1 is WSHSY and CDR2 is SAAADI. The CDR3 region has the DNA TGCGCCAGCAGACCCGGGACAGGGGGCAGGGGCGAGCAGTACGTC. This codes for CASRPGTGGRGEQYV.

The chain carries TRBV18 and TRBJ2-5; D gene ambiguous. Trimming cost V 0 bases and J 3 bases, with 8 bases left between them. This CDR3 has 14 amino acids. The germline V gene encodes CDR1 KGHSH and CDR2 LQKENI. The CDR3 reads CASSPPAAEETQYF. In DNA form, the CDR3 reads TGTGCCAGCTCACCACCGGCTGCAGAAGAGACCCAGTACTTC.

The chain employs TRBV15 and TRBJ2-5; 11 positions match TRBD2. V lost 3 bases, J lost 4 bases, and 4 bases stayed unmatched. CDR1 and CDR2 (germline): LNHNV, YYDKDF (reference sequence). CDR3 length equals 15 residues. The CDR3 is CATSSYTSGGETQYF. Written as DNA, the CDR3 is TGTGCCACCAGCAGCTATACTAGCGGGGGAGAGACCCAGTACTTC.

This clone was recorded a few times. This chain uses TRBV5-1 with TRBJ1-6; TRBD1 matches at 9 bases. Losses at the gene ends were 2 bases for V and 10 bases for J; bases not matched to a gene: 10. The CDR3 has 16 residues. From germline, CDR1 is SGHRS and CDR2 YFSETQ. CDR3 DNA: TGCGCCAGCAGCTTAGGGGGACAGGGACTTCGCTCACCCCTCCACTTT. This encodes CASSLGGQGLRSPLHF.

The rearrangement joins TRBV28 to TRBJ1-5; possible D gene TRBD1, 5 bases. The germline CDR1 and CDR2 sequences are MDHEN and SYDVKM. CDR3 length: 15 residues. V was clipped by 6 bases and J by 7 bases, with 19 bases between them. The CDR3 region is CASRQLTGGGQPQHF. CDR3 sequence (DNA): TGTGCCAGCAGACAGCTCACAGGAGGAGGGCAGCCCCAGCATTTT.

This chain joins TRBV3-1 (or the pseudogene TRBV3-2) and TRBJ1-6; unclear D gene. CDR3 size: 13 residues. Germline V gene data show CDR1 as LGHDT and CDR2 as YNNKEL (reference sequence). Trimming took 4 bases from V and 8 from J, leaving 9 bases between them. DNA of the CDR3: TGTGCCAGCAGCCGGGGAGGGTATTCACCCCTCCACTTT. Its translation is CASSRGGYSPLHF.

This chain connects TRBV2 to TRBJ2-7; 8 bases agree with TRBD1. Per the germline V gene, CDR1 is SNHLY and CDR2 is FYNNEI. V lost 3 bases and J lost 3; bases outside the gene matches: 7. This CDR3 has 15 residues. Here the CDR3 DNA reads TGTGCCAGCAGTGACCAGCAGGGGGCTTTCTACGAGCAGTACTTC. This codes for CASSDQQGAFYEQYF. The whole variable domain, filled in from reference TRBV2 and TRBJ2-7, reads EPEVTQTPSHQVTQMGQEVILRCVPISNHLYFYWYRQILGQKVEFLVSFYNNEISEKSEIFDDQFSVERPDGSNFTLKIRSTKLEDSAMYFCASSDQQGAFYEQYFGPGTRLTVT.

The rearrangement links TRBV2 to TRBJ2-4; D perhaps matches TRBD1 (7 bases). Germline loops: CDR1 SNHLY, CDR2 FYNNEI. V lost 8 bases to trimming and J lost 4 bases, with 21 bases between them. The CDR3 has 16 amino acids. The CDR3 nucleotides read TGTGCCAGCGACTTGGCCGGAGGGGGCGAAAAAAACATTCAGTACTTC. Amino acids: CASDLAGGGEKNIQYF.

The V call is TRBV6-2 or TRBV6-3, the J call TRBJ1-1, with a weak D call TRBD1 (5 bases). From germline, CDR1 is MNHEY and CDR2 SVGEGT. With 5 bases removed from V and 8 bases from J, the gap between germline ends came to 12 bases. The CDR3 extends over 12 amino acids. The CDR3 is CASSARQKEAFF. The CDR3 DNA sequence: TGTGCCAGCAGTGCCCGACAGAAGGAAGCTTTCTTT.

J is TRBJ1-2 and V is TRBV30; TRBD1 is a possible D gene (6 bases). V shed 0 bases and J shed 5 bases, with 10 bases lying between them. In germline, CDR1 is GTSNPN, CDR2 SVGIG (reference sequence). There are 13 residues in the CDR3. CDR3 coding DNA: TGTGCCTGGAGTGTAAGACAGGAGTATGGCTACACCTTC. Protein product: CAWSVRQEYGYTF.

CDR3 DNA: TGTGCCAGCAGCGTAGCTACGAGCCTCGGGGAGACCCAGTACTTC. Translation: CASSVATSLGETQYF. The chain links TRBV9 to TRBJ2-5; D is uncertain. The V end lost 0 bases, the J end lost 5 bases, and 14 bases lay between the germline ends. The germline V gene has CDR1 SGDLS and CDR2 YYNGEE. This CDR3 is built from 15 residues.

This clone showed up just once. V is TRBV19 and J is TRBJ1-2; 9 bases map to TRBD1. The CDR3 length is 15 residues. J gave up 8 bases and V 8 bases, and 15 bases lay outside the gene matches. Germline V gene sequence: CDR1 LNHDA, CDR2 SQIVND (reference sequence). The CDR3 region is CASLKGQGTVGGYTF. CDR3 coding DNA: TGTGCCAGTCTAAAAGGACAGGGGACTGTAGGAGGCTACACCTTC. Full variable domain (remainder filled in from reference TRBV19 and TRBJ1-2): DGGITQSPKYLFRKEGQNVTLSCEQNLNHDAMYWYRQDPGQGLRLIYYSQIVNDFQKGDIAEGYSVSREKKESFPLTVTSAQKNPTAFYLCASLKGQGTVGGYTFGSGTRLTVV.

The chain combines TRBV27 with TRBJ1-4, with 8 positions matching TRBD1. Germline V gives CDR1 MNHEY, CDR2 SMNVEV (reference sequence). V shed 4 bases and J 7 bases; nucleotides not matched to a gene: 5. This CDR3 spans 14 amino acids. CDR3 sequence (DNA): TGTGCCAGCAGTTGGACAGGGCGGTTTGAAAAACTGTTTTTT. Protein product: CASSWTGRFEKLFF.

This clone was seen a handful of times. V gene TRBV3-1 (or the pseudogene TRBV3-2) combines with J gene TRBJ1-5; 8 bases map to TRBD1. V dropped 5 bases and J dropped 4; count of bases not matched to a gene: 10. Germline assignment: CDR1 LGHDT and CDR2 YNNKEL (reference sequence). The CDR3 covers 16 residues. The DNA of the CDR3 is TGTGCCAGCAGCTTGTCCACAGGGGGATGGAATCAGCCCCAGCATTTT. It is translated as CASSLSTGGWNQPQHF.

This chain uses TRBV5-1 with TRBJ1-2, with D possibly TRBD1 on 5 matching bases. CDR1 and CDR2 from the germline V gene are SGHRS and YFSETQ. The CDR3 extends over 12 amino acids. V was clipped by 0 bases and J by 7 bases, with 7 bases between them. The CDR3 region has the DNA TGCGCCAGCAGCTTGGACCAGGGTGGCTACACCTTC. It is translated as CASSLDQGGYTF.

J is TRBJ1-1 and V is TRBV6-5, with TRBD1 matching 7 bases. This CDR3 is 15 amino acids long. In germline, CDR1 is MNHEY, CDR2 SVGAGI. With 6 bases clipped from V and 0 bases from J, the junction kept 7 bases outside the gene matches. CDR3 protein: CASSDKGAMNTEAFF. In DNA form, the CDR3 reads TGTGCCAGCAGCGACAAGGGGGCCATGAACACTGAAGCTTTCTTT.

This chain joins TRBV14 and TRBJ2-2; 7 bases map to TRBD2. Germline-derived CDR1 and CDR2 are SGHDN and FVKESK. The CDR3 is 14 amino acids. V lost 3 bases to trimming and J lost 7 bases; unmatched junction nucleotides: 5. The CDR3 loop is CASSHARGIGELFF. The CDR3 bases are TGTGCCAGCAGCCACGCGCGGGGGATCGGGGAGCTGTTTTTT.

The V and J genes are TRBV30 and TRBJ1-1; D might be TRBD1 (5 bases). V was trimmed by 0 bases and J by 3 bases, leaving 8 bases between them. This CDR3 is built from 13 residues. In germline, CDR1 is GTSNPN, CDR2 SVGIG (reference sequence). The CDR3 region is CAWSVGGYTEAFF. CDR3 DNA sequence: TGTGCCTGGAGTGTGGGGGGGTACACTGAAGCTTTCTTT.

J is TRBJ1-1 and V is TRBV7-9; TRBD1 might be the D (5 bases). Deletions cut 8 bases from V and 4 bases from J, with 17 bases between. The CDR3 length is 14 residues. Per the germline V gene, CDR1 is SEHNR and CDR2 is FQNEAQ (reference sequence). The CDR3: CASYWAGPFTEAFF. In nucleotides, the CDR3 is TGTGCCAGCTATTGGGCAGGGCCGTTCACTGAAGCTTTCTTT.

The rearrangement joins TRBV5-4 to TRBJ2-2; 7 bases align to TRBD2. The ends lost 3 bases at V and 6 bases at J; junction bases unmatched: 8. The CDR3 is 15 residues long. Germline V gives CDR1 SGHNT, CDR2 YYREEE (reference sequence). The CDR3 is CASSSLAGVAGELFF. In DNA, the CDR3 is TGTGCCAGCAGCTCCCTGGCGGGGGTTGCCGGGGAGCTGTTTTTT. Complete variable domain (other parts from reference TRBV5-4 and TRBJ2-2): ETGVTQSPTHLIKTRGQQVTLRCSSQSGHNTVSWYQQALGQGPQFIFQYYREEENGRGNFPPRFSGLQFPNYSSELNVNALELDDSALYLCASSSLAGVAGELFFGEGSRLTVL.

The table lists this clone with a few counts. The J gene is TRBJ2-3, the V gene TRBV5-1; D not certain. The germline gives CDR1 SGHRS, CDR2 YFSETQ. The CDR3 spans 12 residues. Trimming removed 1 base at V and 6 bases at J, with 6 bases between. The CDR3 region is CASSLRADTQYF. CDR3 bases: TGCGCCAGCAGCTTGCGAGCCGATACGCAGTATTTT.

The chain uses TRBV21-1 and TRBJ2-4; the table's D gene call, TRBD1, was not cross checked with the DNA. TRBV21-1 is a listed pseudogene. The CDR3 totals 17 residues. The chain's CDR3 is CASSAETQGKAKNIQYF. CDR3 nucleotides: TGTGCCAGCAGCGCCGAGACCCAGGGAAAAGCCAAAAACATTCAGTACTTC.

Remarks on this clone: The sample has other DNA sequences that encode this CDR3 too. The chain carries TRBV6-5 and TRBJ1-2; perhaps TRBD1 as D (6 bases). Looked up from germline, CDR1 is MNHEY and CDR2 is SVGAGI. V lost 1 base and J lost 6, with 9 bases in between. The length of the CDR3 is 13 residues. CDR3: CASSYLQGNGYTF. CDR3 in DNA: TGTGCCAGCAGTTACTTGCAGGGGAATGGCTACACCTTC.

This clone was seen only a few times. This sequence joins TRBV30 and TRBJ2-2; TRBD1 matches 7 bases. The CDR3 sequence is 14 residues long. J was trimmed by 7 bases and V by 0 bases; bases with no gene match: 5. Germline loops: CDR1 GTSNPN, CDR2 SVGIG (reference sequence). DNA for the CDR3: TGTGCCTGGAGTGTATCAGGGGGTGGCGGGGAGCTGTTTTTT. This sequence encodes CAWSVSGGGGELFF.

The J gene is TRBJ1-2, the V gene TRBV30; tentative D call: TRBD1 (6 bases). The CDR3 spans 15 residues. Germline V gives CDR1 GTSNPN, CDR2 SVGIG (reference sequence). Trimming took off 1 base at V and 9 bases at J, with 21 bases between the two ends. The CDR3 loop is CAWSGTEGPLGRYTF. The CDR3 DNA is TGTGCCTGGAGTGGGACAGAAGGCCCCCTAGGGCGCTACACCTTC.

CDR3 residues: CASSFNNDPSSPLHF. In nucleotides, the CDR3 is TGTGCCAGCAGCTTCAACAACGATCCCAGTTCACCCCTCCACTTT. The chain combines TRBV7-9 with TRBJ1-6; D is unclear. The CDR3 is 15 amino acids. Trimming removed 3 bases at V and 9 bases at J, with 15 bases between. Looked up from germline, CDR1 is SEHNR and CDR2 is FQNEAQ (reference sequence).